One sample yielded the 17 T cell receptor beta chains listed below, sequenced in a study of T cell responses to AZD1222 COVID-19 vaccine. Generated by immunoSEQ multiplex PCR, the TCRdb table keeps only in-frame clones and is missing some. The sample includes some 150,000 clones, 70% to 90% of them seen just once. The sample was peripheral blood, taken 28 days after the second dose of the MenACWY control vaccine. These receptor sequences come from an adult who received the MenACWY meningococcal vaccine as a control.

The chain uses TRBV7-2 and TRBJ1-2; TRBD1 matches 7 bases. Germline assignment: CDR1 SGHTA and CDR2 FQGNSA. V trimming: 5 bases; J trimming: 8 bases; junction bases outside the gene matches: 14. The CDR3 has 15 amino acids. The CDR3 loop reads CASSIMTGTMGGYTF. The CDR3 DNA sequence: TGTGCCAGCAGCATCATGACAGGGACTATGGGAGGCTACACCTTC.

The count of this clone is one. The chain recombines TRBV19 with TRBJ1-1; D is unclear. The CDR3 runs 12 residues. Germline V gene data show CDR1 as LNHDA and CDR2 as SQIVND (reference sequence). Trimming pared 1 base from V and 11 bases from J, leaving 11 bases between. In DNA form, the CDR3 reads TGTGCCAGTAGTATAGGGCCGGGAATGGCTTTCTTT. Translated: CASSIGPGMAFF.

CDR3 sequence: CASSEAVRTDYSNQPQHF. The CDR3 nucleotides read TGTGCCAGCAGTGAAGCGGTCAGGACAGATTATAGCAATCAGCCCCAGCATTTT. The gene calls are TRBV2 and TRBJ1-5; D possibly corresponds to TRBD1 (6 bases). There are 18 residues in the CDR3. The V and J ends lost 0 bases and 0 bases respectively, with 15 bases between them. From germline, CDR1 is SNHLY and CDR2 FYNNEI.

The J gene is TRBJ1-6, the V gene TRBV6-5; D possibly corresponds to TRBD1 (6 bases). The CDR3 totals 13 residues. Trimming stripped 5 bases from V and 9 bases from J, with 11 bases between. Germline lookup yields CDR1 MNHEY and CDR2 SVGAGI. The CDR3, as DNA: TGTGCCAGCAGTCGGGACATCGGTTCACCCCTCCACTTT. It translates to CASSRDIGSPLHF.

This rearrangement joins TRBV11-3 to TRBJ2-7; 9 bases align to TRBD1. In germline, CDR1 is SGHNT, CDR2 YENEEA. CDR3 length equals 14 residues. J lost 1 base, V lost 5 bases, and 3 bases had no gene match. The CDR3 coding sequence is TGTGCCAGCAGCGTCGGACAGGGGTCCTACGAGCAGTACTTC. Its translation: CASSVGQGSYEQYF.

This rearrangement joins TRBV6-1 to TRBJ2-3; tentatively, D is TRBD2 (5 bases). The CDR3 is 14 residues long. Germline V gene lookup returns CDR1 MNHNS and CDR2 SASEGT. V was clipped by 1 base and J by 2 bases, with 7 bases between them. The CDR3 spells CASSEGGYTDTQYF. In nucleotides, the CDR3 is TGTGCCAGCAGTGAAGGAGGGTACACAGATACGCAGTATTTT.

In nucleotides, the CDR3 is TGTGCCAGCAGTTACTCGAGAGACTACGAGCAGTACTTC. As protein: CASSYSRDYEQYF. This chain uses TRBV6-2 or TRBV6-3 with TRBJ2-7; D unclear. Germline loops: CDR1 MNHEY, CDR2 SVGEGT. V shed 0 bases and J shed 3 bases, with 6 bases lying between them. The CDR3 spans 13 residues.

The chain recombines TRBV28 with TRBJ1-2; no clear D. The CDR3 is 13 amino acids. Germline lookup yields CDR1 MDHEN and CDR2 SYDVKM. Deletions cut 6 bases from V and 6 bases from J, with 14 bases between. The DNA of the CDR3 is TGTGCCAGCAGAGTTCCCCCTACTAATGGCTACACCTTC. It encodes CASRVPPTNGYTF.

This chain joins TRBV11-2 and TRBJ2-1, with D possibly TRBD2 on 5 matching bases. This CDR3 contains 15 residues. Germline V CDR1 and CDR2: SGHAT, FQNNGV. V lost 5 bases, J lost 7 bases, and 18 bases lay in between. The CDR3 bases are TGTGCCAGCAGCGGTTTGGACTCCATCAGGAATGAGCAGTTCTTC. This sequence encodes CASSGLDSIRNEQFF.

The chain links TRBV11-2 to TRBJ1-2; 9 bases are a match to TRBD1. Unmatched junction bases numbered 2, after V lost 6 bases and J lost 3 bases. The CDR3 loop spans 13 amino acids. CDR1 and CDR2 (germline): SGHAT, FQNNGV. The CDR3, as DNA: TGTGCCAGCAGTTGGGACAGGGACTATGGCTACACCTTC. Protein: CASSWDRDYGYTF.

Only a few counts were recorded for this clone. J is TRBJ1-4 and V is TRBV7-2; D possibly corresponds to TRBD1 (6 bases). V lost 5 bases, J lost 8 bases, and 18 bases lay in between. There are 15 residues in the CDR3. CDR1 is SGHTA and CDR2 is FQGNSA in the germline V gene. CDR3 residues: CASSQRGGRMEKLFF. The CDR3 coding sequence is TGTGCCAGCAGCCAACGGGGGGGGCGCATGGAAAAACTGTTTTTT.

The J gene is TRBJ2-4, the V gene TRBV3-1 (or the pseudogene TRBV3-2), with TRBD2 as a possible D gene (7 bases). Deletions cut 5 bases from V and 1 base from J, with 12 bases between. Germline V gene data show CDR1 as LGHDT and CDR2 as YNNKEL (reference sequence). The CDR3 length is 15 residues. As DNA, the CDR3 is TGTGCCAGCAGCTCGGGGGGACACGCCAAAAACATTCAGTACTTC. Amino acid sequence: CASSSGGHAKNIQYF.

Only a few counts were recorded for this clone. V gene TRBV3-1 (or the pseudogene TRBV3-2) combines with J gene TRBJ1-1; D remains ambiguous. V shed 0 bases and J shed 2 bases, with 10 bases lying between them. The CDR3 loop spans 15 amino acids. Per germline, CDR1 LGHDT and CDR2 YNNKEL (reference sequence). In nucleotides, the CDR3 is TGTGCCAGCAGCCAAGAAGGCGGGTACAACACTGAAGCTTTCTTT. It encodes CASSQEGGYNTEAFF.

The chain couples TRBV6-6 to TRBJ2-4; tentatively, D is TRBD2 (6 bases). V was cut by 7 bases and J by 4 bases, with 8 bases left in between. The CDR3 has 12 residues. The V gene's germline CDR1 is MNHNY and CDR2 SVGAGI (reference sequence). The CDR3 is CASNGGKNIQYF. The CDR3 DNA is TGTGCCAGCAATGGGGGGAAAAACATTCAGTACTTC.

The table lists this clone with a count of one. The chain couples TRBV29-1 to TRBJ2-3, with D possibly being TRBD1 or TRBD2 (5 bases each). Germline CDR1 reads SQVTM; CDR2 reads ANQGSEA. With 7 bases removed from V and 2 bases from J, the gap between germline ends came to 16 bases. The CDR3 totals 14 residues. CDR3 region: CSGSGDLNTDTQYF. In DNA form, the CDR3 reads TGCAGCGGGAGTGGGGACCTCAACACAGATACGCAGTATTTT.

The V call is TRBV2, the J call TRBJ1-2; unclear D gene. Trimming left V 5 bases short and J 4 bases short, with 8 bases between. The CDR3 is made up of 12 amino acids. Germline CDR1 and CDR2: SNHLY and FYNNEI. The CDR3 here is CASSLEGYGYTF. CDR3 nucleotides: TGTGCCAGCAGTCTTGAGGGCTATGGCTACACCTTC.

This clone was recorded once. CDR3 bases: TGTGCCAGCAGCCTGGGGGCTACGAGGGGGCAAAATGAGCAGTTCTTC. Translation gives CASSLGATRGQNEQFF. J is TRBJ2-1 and V is TRBV7-2; 7 bases map to TRBD1. V was pared by 5 bases and J by 7 bases, with 14 bases of the junction left unmatched. The CDR3 runs to 16 residues. The germline gives CDR1 SGHTA, CDR2 FQGNSA.